This TCR beta chain comes out of a study of vaccination and CD4 T cells after COVID-19. Once obtained from cultured CD4+ T cells, the DNA was sequenced using the Oncomine TCR Beta short-read assay. Using the QIAamp micro DNA kit, genomic DNA was extracted from the CD4+ T cells that had been cultured. Each CDR3 protein gets one entry after TCRdb re-called the PCR reads with MiXCR. The sample holds 15,000 to 20,000 distinct CDR3 sequences, over 50% seen once. Stated treatment: approximately 9-day PBMC culture with coronavirus spike peptide pools or control peptides (ViraFEST assay). After culture for about ten days, isolation of CD4+ T cells was performed by negative selection. With 6 bases removed from V and 8 bases from J, the gap between germline ends came to 16 bases. The length of the CDR3 is 13 residues. A note on this clonotype: Antigen specificity is unknown.

Overall study results and limits: Median reactive clonotypes, those recognizing SARS-CoV-2, rose from around 20 to 38, not significantly.

The clonotype originates from a human donor who had recovered from COVID-19. The material sequenced was CD4+ T cells from blood, cultured in vitro. The chain combines TRBV12-3 or TRBV12-4 with TRBJ1-2; TRBD1 might be the D (5 bases). CDR3 nucleotide sequence: TGTGCCAGCAGACAGACCGGGGCGAGGGGCTACACCTTC. It codes for CASRQTGARGYTF.